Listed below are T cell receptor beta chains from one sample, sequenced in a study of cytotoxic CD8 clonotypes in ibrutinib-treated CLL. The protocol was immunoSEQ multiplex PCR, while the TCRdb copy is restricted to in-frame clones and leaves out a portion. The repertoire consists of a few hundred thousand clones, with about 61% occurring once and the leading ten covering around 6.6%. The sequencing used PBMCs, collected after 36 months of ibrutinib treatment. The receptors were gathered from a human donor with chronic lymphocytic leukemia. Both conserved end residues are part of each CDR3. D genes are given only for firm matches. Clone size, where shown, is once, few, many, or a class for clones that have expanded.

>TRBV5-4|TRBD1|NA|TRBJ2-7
TGTGCCAGCAGCTCTTCTAGGGCATCCGGGACAGCGCGCTACGAGCAGTACTTC
CASSSSRASGTARYEQYF
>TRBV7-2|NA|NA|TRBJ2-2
TGTGCCAGCAGCTTAGCGCGTCTGGGGGACACCGGGGAGCTGTTTTTT
CASSLARLGDTGELFF
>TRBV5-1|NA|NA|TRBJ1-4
TGCGCCAGCAGCTTGGTTATGGGCTCGGGAGAAAAACTGTTTTTT
CASSLVMGSGEKLFF
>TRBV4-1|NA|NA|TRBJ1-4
TGCGCCAGCAGCCATATCAATGAAAAACTGTTTTTT
CASSHINEKLFF
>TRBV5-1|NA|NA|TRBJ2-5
TGCGCCAGCAGCTTGGCAGGGGAGCAGACCCAGTACTTC
CASSLAGEQTQYF
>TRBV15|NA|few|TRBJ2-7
TGTGCCACCAGCAGAGGTAACAGCTACGAGCAGTACTTC
CATSRGNSYEQYF
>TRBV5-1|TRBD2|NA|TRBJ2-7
TGCGCCAGCAGCAAGGGACAGGCGGGACTAGCGGGTCTCCTTTCGGGCGAGCAGTACTTC
CASSKGQAGLAGLLSGEQYF
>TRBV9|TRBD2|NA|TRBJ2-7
TGTGCCAGCAGCTTGAACCCTAGCGGGTTGTACGAGCAGTACTTC
CASSLNPSGLYEQYF
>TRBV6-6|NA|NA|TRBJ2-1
TGTGCCAGCAGTTACTCTCGGCTGGAGAGGGGAGGTGAGCAGTTCTTC
CASSYSRLERGGEQFF
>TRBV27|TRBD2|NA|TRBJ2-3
TGTGCCAGCGGATTGGGACTAGCGGGATCTGGTACGCAGTATTTT
CASGLGLAGSGTQYF
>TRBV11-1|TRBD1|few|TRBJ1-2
TGTGCCAGCAGCTTAGGGGACAGAGTCCGGGAAGAAGCTAACTATGGCTACACCTTC
CASSLGDRVREEANYGYTF
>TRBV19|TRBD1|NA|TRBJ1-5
TGTGCCAGTAGTATGGGGACAGGAGCTAAGCCCCAGCATTTT
CASSMGTGAKPQHF
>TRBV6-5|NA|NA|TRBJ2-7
TGTGCCAGCAGTTACTCGAGATCCCGGAACGAGCAGTACTTC
CASSYSRSRNEQYF
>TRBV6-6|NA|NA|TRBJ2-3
TGTGCCAGCGTTCTGGTTAGCACAGATACGCAGTATTTT
CASVLVSTDTQYF
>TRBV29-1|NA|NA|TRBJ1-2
TGCAGCGTTGATCTTCGGGGGTTTCACTATGGCTACACCTTC
CSVDLRGFHYGYTF
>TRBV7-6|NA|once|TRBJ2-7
TGTGCCAGCAGCCTAGGACCCTACTACGAGCAGTACTTC
CASSLGPYYEQYF
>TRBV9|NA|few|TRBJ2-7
TGTGCCAGCAGCGTAGACAGGGATAGTGAGCAGTACTTC
CASSVDRDSEQYF
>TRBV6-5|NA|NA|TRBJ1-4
TGTGCCAGCAGTTACGGAGGAAAACTGTTTTTT
CASSYGGKLFF
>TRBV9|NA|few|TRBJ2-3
TGTGCCAGCAGCGACGGACACGACACAGATACGCAGTATTTT
CASSDGHDTDTQYF
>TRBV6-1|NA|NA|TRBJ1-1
TGTGCCAGCAGTGAGACCTCGGGAACTGAAGCTTTCTTT
CASSETSGTEAFF
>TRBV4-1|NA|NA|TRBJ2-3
TGCGCCAGCAGCCGACCCGACAGCACAGATACGCAGTATTTT
CASSRPDSTDTQYF
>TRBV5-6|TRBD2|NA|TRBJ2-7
TGTGCCAGCAGCGACGGGGGGGCCTACGAGCAGTACTTC
CASSDGGAYEQYF
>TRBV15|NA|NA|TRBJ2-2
TGTGCCACCAGCAGAGGGCTATGGGACACTAACACCGGGGAGCTGTTTTTT
CATSRGLWDTNTGELFF
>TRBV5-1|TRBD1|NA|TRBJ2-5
TGCGCCAGCAGCTTGTATCCCATTTTCAGGATGACAGGGACCGAAGAGACCCAGTACTTC
CASSLYPIFRMTGTEETQYF
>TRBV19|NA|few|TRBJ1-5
TGTGCCAGTAGTTTTTTCACCGGGACCTTAAATCAGCCCCAGCATTTT
CASSFFTGTLNQPQHF
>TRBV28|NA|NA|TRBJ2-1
TGTGCCAGCAACAGGGACAAATCCTACAATGAGCAGTTCTTC
CASNRDKSYNEQFF
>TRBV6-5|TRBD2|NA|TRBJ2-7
TGTGCCAGCAGTTACGGACTAGCAGCTTACGAGCAGTACTTC
CASSYGLAAYEQYF
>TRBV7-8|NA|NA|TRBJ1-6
TGTGCCAGCAGCTTACGGGGTTACCATTCACCCCTCCACTTT
CASSLRGYHSPLHF
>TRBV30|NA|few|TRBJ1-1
TGTGCCTGGAGTGTACAGAGGGCCCTGTGCGCTGAAGCTTTCTTT
CAWSVQRALCAEAFF
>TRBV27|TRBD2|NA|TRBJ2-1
TGTGCCAGCAGCTCGGGACTAGCGGGAGGAAGGGAGCAGTTCTTC
CASSSGLAGGREQFF
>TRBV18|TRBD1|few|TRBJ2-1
TGTGCCAGCTCAACCCGGGACAGGGGGCAAGGTGAGCAGTTCTTC
CASSTRDRGQGEQFF
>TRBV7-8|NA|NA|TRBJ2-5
TGTGCCAGCAGCTTAGCGGGCAACCAAGAGACCCAGTACTTC
CASSLAGNQETQYF
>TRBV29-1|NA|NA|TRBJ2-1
TGCAGCGTTGAGGGGGACACAGTCGGGACCCAATTGGTCGATGAGCAGTTCTTC
CSVEGDTVGTQLVDEQFF
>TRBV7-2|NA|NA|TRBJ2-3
TGTGCCAGCAGCCGGACCCGTACTAGCACAGATACGCAGTATTTT
CASSRTRTSTDTQYF
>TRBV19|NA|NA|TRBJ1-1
TGTGCCAGTAGTATTCGGAACACTGAAGCTTTCTTT
CASSIRNTEAFF
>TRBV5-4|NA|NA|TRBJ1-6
TGTGCCAGCAGCTTATCCCGGCAGGGCGATTCACCCCTCCACTTT
CASSLSRQGDSPLHF
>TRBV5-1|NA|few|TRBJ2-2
TGCGCCAGCAGCTTGCCCTTCCAGGTTCGAAGCACCGGGGAGCTGTTTTTT
CASSLPFQVRSTGELFF
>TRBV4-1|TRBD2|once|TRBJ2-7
TGCGCCAGCAGCCAGGTTGTGGCTAGCGGGGGCTACGAGCAGTACTTC
CASSQVVASGGYEQYF
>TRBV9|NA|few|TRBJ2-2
TGTGCCAGCAGCGTAGGCGACACCGGGGAGCTGTTTTTT
CASSVGDTGELFF
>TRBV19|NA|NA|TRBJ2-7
TGTGCCAGTAGTATAGGACCACGGTCCTACGAGCAGTACTTC
CASSIGPRSYEQYF
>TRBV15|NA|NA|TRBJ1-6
TGTGCCACCAGAAGCACGTCTTTCGGGGATCGAGGATCACCCCTCCACTTT
CATRSTSFGDRGSPLHF
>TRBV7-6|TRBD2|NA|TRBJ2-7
TGTGCCAGCAGCTTAGGGCGGGAGGTGCCCTGGGACGAGCAGTACTTC
CASSLGREVPWDEQYF
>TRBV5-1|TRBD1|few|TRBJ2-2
TGCGCCAGCAGCTTGGGACAGGGAGTAACCGGGGAGCTGTTTTTT
CASSLGQGVTGELFF
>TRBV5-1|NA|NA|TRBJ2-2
TGCGCCAGCAGCGGGGGACTTTTAAACACCGGGGAGCTGTTTTTT
CASSGGLLNTGELFF
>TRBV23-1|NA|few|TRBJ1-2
TGCGCCGGCGCAGGGGTGGAATATGGCTACACCTTC
CAGAGVEYGYTF
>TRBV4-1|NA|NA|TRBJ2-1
TGCGCCAGCAGCCAACTTGGTGCGAGGGATAGAAAGTTCTTC
CASSQLGARDRKFF
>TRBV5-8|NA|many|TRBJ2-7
TGTGCCAGCAGCTCCCGCGAGGCCCGGGAGCAGTACTTC
CASSSREAREQYF
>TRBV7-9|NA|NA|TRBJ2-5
TGTGCCAGCAGCTTAGTGACAGCCCAAGAGACCCAGTACTTC
CASSLVTAQETQYF